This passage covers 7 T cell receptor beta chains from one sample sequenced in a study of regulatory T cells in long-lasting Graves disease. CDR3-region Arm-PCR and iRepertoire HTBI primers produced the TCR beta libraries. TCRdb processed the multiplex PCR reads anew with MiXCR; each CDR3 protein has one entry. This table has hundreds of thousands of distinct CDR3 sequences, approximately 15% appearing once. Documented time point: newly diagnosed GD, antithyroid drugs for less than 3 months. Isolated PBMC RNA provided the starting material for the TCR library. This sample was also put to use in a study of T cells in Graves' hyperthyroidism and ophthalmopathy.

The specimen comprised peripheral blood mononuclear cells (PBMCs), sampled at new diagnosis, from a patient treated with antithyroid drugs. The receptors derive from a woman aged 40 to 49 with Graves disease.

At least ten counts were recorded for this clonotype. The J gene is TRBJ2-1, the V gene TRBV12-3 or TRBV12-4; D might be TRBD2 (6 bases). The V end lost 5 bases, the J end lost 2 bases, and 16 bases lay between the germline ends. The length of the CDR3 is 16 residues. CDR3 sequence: CASSPSGLPTYNEQFF. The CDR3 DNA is TGTGCCAGCAGTCCATCGGGACTCCCAACCTACAATGAGCAGTTCTTC.

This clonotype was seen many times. CDR3 protein: CASNPPGLAGVNEQFF. DNA of the CDR3: TGTGCCAGCAATCCTCCGGGACTAGCGGGAGTTAATGAGCAGTTCTTC. The genes are TRBV12-3 or TRBV12-4 and TRBJ2-1, with TRBD2 identical over 14 bases. Trimming at V came to 7 bases and at J to 7 bases, leaving 9 bases not matched to a gene. The CDR3 covers 16 residues.

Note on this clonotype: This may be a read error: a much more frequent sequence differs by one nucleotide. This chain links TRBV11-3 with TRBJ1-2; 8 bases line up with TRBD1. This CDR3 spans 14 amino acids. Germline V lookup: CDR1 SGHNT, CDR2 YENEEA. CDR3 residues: CASSLFIGTGGHTF. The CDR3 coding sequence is TGTGCCAGCAGCTTATTCATTGGGACAGGTGGCCACACCTTC.

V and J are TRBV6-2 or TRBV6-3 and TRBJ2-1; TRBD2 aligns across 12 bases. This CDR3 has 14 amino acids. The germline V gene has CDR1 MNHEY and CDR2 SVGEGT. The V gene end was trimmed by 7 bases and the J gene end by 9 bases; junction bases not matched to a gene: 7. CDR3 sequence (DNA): TGTGCCAGCACTCGGACTAGCGGGATGGGTGAGCAGTTCTTC. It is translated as CASTRTSGMGEQFF.

The CDR3 loop reads CASSPLGDLNTEAFF. The CDR3 DNA reads as TGTGCCAGCAGCCCGCTCGGGGATTTGAACACTGAAGCTTTCTTT. This sequence joins TRBV6-1 and TRBJ1-1; D call uncertain. This CDR3 comprises 15 residues. CDR1 MNHNS and CDR2 SASEGT come from the germline V gene. V shed 6 bases and J shed 0 bases, with 14 bases lying between them.

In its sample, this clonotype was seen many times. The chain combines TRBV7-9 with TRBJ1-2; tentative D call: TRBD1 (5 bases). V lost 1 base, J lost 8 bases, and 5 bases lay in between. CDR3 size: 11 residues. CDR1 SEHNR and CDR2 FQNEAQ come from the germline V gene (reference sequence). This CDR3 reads CASSLGGGYTF. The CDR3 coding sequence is TGTGCCAGCAGCTTAGGGGGGGGCTACACCTTC. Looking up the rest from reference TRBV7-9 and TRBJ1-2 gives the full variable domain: DTGVSQNPRHKITKRGQNVTFRCDPISEHNRLYWYRQTLGQGPEFLTYFQNEAQLEKSRLLSDRFSAERPKGSFSTLEIQRTEQGDSAMYLCASSLGGGYTFGSGTRLTVV.

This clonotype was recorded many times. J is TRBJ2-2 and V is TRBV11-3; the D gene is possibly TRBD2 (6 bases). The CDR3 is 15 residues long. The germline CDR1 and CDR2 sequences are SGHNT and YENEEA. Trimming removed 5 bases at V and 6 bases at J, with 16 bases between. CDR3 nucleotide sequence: TGTGCCAGCAGCCCCAGTGGGGGGAGCGCCGGGGAGCTGTTTTTT. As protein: CASSPSGGSAGELFF. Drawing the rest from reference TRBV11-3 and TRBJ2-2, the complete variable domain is EAGVVQSPRYKIIEKKQPVAFWCNPISGHNTLYWYLQNLGQGPELLIRYENEEAVDDSQLPKDRFSAERLKGVDSTLKIQPAELGDSAVYLCASSPSGGSAGELFFGEGSRLTVL.